The rows below give T cell receptor beta chains drawn from one sample of a study of T cell responses to AZD1222 COVID-19 vaccine. Assay: immunoSEQ multiplex PCR; the TCRdb copy retains only in-frame clones and omits some. The profile covers 70,000 to 95,000 clones, with 85% to 90% appearing a single time and around 5% taken by the ten largest. The sequenced sample was peripheral blood, obtained 28 days after the second AZD1222 dose. These receptor sequences come from an adult who received the AZD1222 COVID-19 vaccine. Each CDR3 is given without its conserved first and last residue.

J gene | V gene | CDR3 protein
TRBJ1-3 | TRBV5-6 | ASSRWVSGNTIY
TRBJ1-1 | TRBV5-1 | ASSRGSMNTEAF
TRBJ2-1 | TRBV18 | ASSPPGTPNNEQF
TRBJ1-2 | TRBV6-5 | ASLRTGAGGYT
TRBJ1-3 | TRBV6-1 | ASSDRRQAGNTIY
TRBJ1-1 | TRBV5-1 | ASSLSRDSEAF
TRBJ1-1 | TRBV10-2 | ASSARRKGSTEAF
TRBJ1-1 | TRBV5-1 | ASSTMWNTEAF
TRBJ1-3 | TRBV7-9 | ASSSPVRRASPGNTIY
TRBJ1-1 | TRBV6-5 | ASTRLSGSEAF
TRBJ2-3 | TRBV9 | ASQRGADTDTQY
TRBJ1-3 | TRBV4-1 | ASSQEGQGDGNTIY
TRBJ1-4 | TRBV5-1 | ASSPGTGDEKLF
TRBJ1-1 | TRBV7-8 | ASSGEQAF
TRBJ2-1 | TRBV7-2 | ASSFPGLAYEQF
TRBJ2-5 | TRBV5-1 | ASSLGQGGETQY
TRBJ2-3 | TRBV19 | ASLIRGTDTQY
TRBJ2-5 | TRBV7-2 | ASSSLRETQY
TRBJ1-4 | TRBV21-1 | ASSKEGQPNEKLF
TRBJ2-1 | TRBV5-1 | ASSLVVSSYNEQF
TRBJ1-1 | TRBV5-6 | ASSRGTEAF
TRBJ2-7 | TRBV7-2 | ASSHDRASYEQY
TRBJ2-7 | TRBV5-1 | ASSGGRGYEQY
TRBJ2-3 | TRBV2 | ASHRQTGIDTQY
TRBJ2-7 | TRBV18 | ASSTSPGTGASYEQY
TRBJ2-6 | TRBV30 | AWSVPSGANVLT
TRBJ2-7 | TRBV11-2 | ASSWGTSGGQSYEQY
TRBJ2-7 | TRBV19 | ASSIVGTPYEQY
TRBJ2-2 | TRBV5-4 | ASSLVQGNTGELF
TRBJ2-6 | TRBV18 | ASSPGQRSGANVLT
TRBJ1-6 | TRBV6-2/TRBV6-3 | ASSYGFGRSYNSPLH
TRBJ2-7 | TRBV6-6 | ASSRTSDEQY
TRBJ1-6 | TRBV2 | ASSEATGLSNSPLH
TRBJ1-4 | TRBV4-1 | ASSQRQEEEKLF
TRBJ2-3 | TRBV2 | ASSGKGTQY
TRBJ2-1 | TRBV11-1 | ASSLPRTTSYNEQF
TRBJ1-2 | TRBV29-1 | SVATNYGYT
TRBJ1-4 | TRBV5-1 | ASSSGQGTATNEKLF
TRBJ1-3 | TRBV5-1 | ASSPTAGPSGNTIY
TRBJ1-1 | TRBV6-5 | ASSTGTAVRAF
TRBJ2-3 | TRBV29-1 | SVEGPGKDTQY
TRBJ2-2 | TRBV19 | ASSKPTGDPGELF
TRBJ1-2 | TRBV7-9 | ASSLVQGLGGYT
TRBJ1-5 | TRBV5-5 | ASSLAGTNQPQH
TRBJ2-7 | TRBV7-8 | ASSLAGTSYEQY
TRBJ1-1 | TRBV7-9 | ASSSVGLWAEAF
TRBJ2-5 | TRBV9 | ASSVSGEGETQY
TRBJ2-7 | TRBV7-9 | ASRPVARYEQY
TRBJ2-3 | TRBV7-9 | ASSSPGTHTDTQY
TRBJ2-7 | TRBV30 | AWSQIGQGDYEQY
TRBJ1-6 | TRBV6-5 | ASTPTQGGNSPLH